Below, 15 T cell receptor beta chains from the same sample are listed, as sequenced in a study of pediatric ulcerative colitis. Sequenced by immunoSEQ multiplex PCR; TCRdb stores in-frame clones only, minus some. The sample carries some 10,000 clones, roughly four fifths recorded once. The rectum was sampled with one to two pinch biopsies at colonoscopy. The sample consisted of gut tissue. Receptor source: a girl between 5 and 17 years old who was a control in a study of pediatric ulcerative colitis.

The V gene is TRBV29-1, the J gene TRBJ1-2; D possibly corresponds to TRBD1 (5 bases). V lost 3 bases to trimming and J lost 2 bases, with 7 bases between them. This CDR3 comprises 12 residues. From germline, CDR1 is SQVTM and CDR2 ANQGSEA. CDR3 region: CSVDKGNYGYTF. In nucleotides, the CDR3 is TGCAGCGTTGATAAGGGGAACTATGGCTACACCTTC.

This chain joins TRBV9 and TRBJ1-1; no firm D call. The CDR3 extends over 13 amino acids. V lost 4 bases and J lost 0, with 7 bases in between. Germline V lookup: CDR1 SGDLS, CDR2 YYNGEE. CDR3 sequence reads: CASSFTVNTEAFF. The CDR3 DNA follows: TGTGCCAGCAGCTTTACGGTGAACACTGAAGCTTTCTTT.

Notes on this clone: This specimen includes other DNA sequences encoding the same CDR3. This chain links TRBV6-1 with TRBJ1-1; D uncertain. The CDR3 runs 15 residues. Germline-derived CDR1 and CDR2 are MNHNS and SASEGT. Deletions cut 1 base from V and 1 base from J, with 10 bases between. Here the CDR3 reads CASSEVGQTNTEAFF. DNA of the CDR3: TGTGCCAGCAGTGAAGTGGGCCAGACGAACACTGAAGCTTTCTTT.

The chain links TRBV6-6 to TRBJ1-1, with TRBD1 as a possible D gene (5 bases). V gave up 7 bases and J gave up 3 bases, with 18 bases separating them. Germline values: CDR1 MNHNY, CDR2 SVGAGI (reference sequence). There are 15 residues in the CDR3. For the CDR3, the DNA is TGTGCCAGCATTTCCCTGAGGCAGGGCGACACTGAAGCTTTCTTT. Encoded protein: CASISLRQGDTEAFF.

The chain recombines TRBV15 with TRBJ1-5; no reliable D call. CDR1 and CDR2 (germline): LNHNV, YYDKDF (reference sequence). The CDR3 runs 16 residues. V lost 0 bases and J 3 bases, leaving 12 bases between the germline ends. CDR3 amino acids: CATSREWGIDNQPQHF. In DNA form, the CDR3 reads TGTGCCACCAGCAGAGAATGGGGAATTGACAATCAGCCCCAGCATTTT.

This rearrangement joins TRBV19 to TRBJ2-2; 8 bases map to TRBD1. Germline V lookup: CDR1 LNHDA, CDR2 SQIVND (reference sequence). This CDR3 has 20 residues. The ends lost 6 bases at V and 0 bases at J; junction bases unmatched: 18. CDR3 sequence (DNA): TGTGCCAGTAGGGGTAACGCAGGGGGCCCATCATGGGCGAACACCGGGGAGCTGTTTTTT. It translates to CASRGNAGGPSWANTGELFF.

The gene calls are TRBV30 and TRBJ1-3, with D unclear. Trimming removed 0 bases from V and 1 base from J, with 7 bases in between. There are 14 residues in the CDR3. Germline lookup yields CDR1 GTSNPN and CDR2 SVGIG (reference sequence). CDR3 protein: CAWSVGGSGNTIYF. The CDR3 nucleotides read TGTGCCTGGAGTGTGGGAGGGTCTGGAAACACCATATATTTT.

J is TRBJ2-6 and V is TRBV30, with a possible D match to TRBD1 (6 bases). This CDR3 is built from 15 residues. V was shortened by 4 bases and J by 4 bases, with 14 bases between the two germline ends. Germline CDR1 is GTSNPN and CDR2 is SVGIG (reference sequence). CDR3 protein: CAWTRPGAGANVLTF. The CDR3 DNA is TGTGCCTGGACCCGCCCAGGGGCCGGGGCCAACGTCCTGACTTTC. Looking up the rest from reference TRBV30 and TRBJ2-6 gives the full variable domain: SQTIHQWPATLVQPVGSPLSLECTVEGTSNPNLYWYRQAAGRGLQLLFYSVGIGQISSEVPQNLSASRPQDRQFILSSKKLLLSDSGFYLCAWTRPGAGANVLTFGAGSRLTVL.

The chain recombines TRBV7-9 with TRBJ1-1, with 8 bases lining up with TRBD1. The CDR3 contains 14 residues. Germline trimming cut 4 bases from V and 4 bases from J; bases unmatched to any gene: 5. Germline-derived CDR1 and CDR2 are SEHNR and FQNEAQ (reference sequence). CDR3 coding DNA: TGTGCCAGCAGCTCCGGGACAGGCGGCACTGAAGCTTTCTTT. This codes for CASSSGTGGTEAFF.

The chain employs TRBV7-2 and TRBJ2-1, with 8 bases aligning to TRBD2. Germline V gives CDR1 SGHTA, CDR2 FQGNSA. V was pared by 6 bases and J by 2 bases, with 3 bases of the junction left unmatched. The CDR3 is 14 amino acids. This chain's CDR3 is CASSLSGTYNEQFF. CDR3 nucleotide sequence: TGTGCCAGCAGTCTTAGCGGGACCTACAATGAGCAGTTCTTC.

The V gene is TRBV2, the J gene TRBJ2-1, with 7 bases matching TRBD1. The trim removed 8 bases at V and 7 bases at J, leaving 11 bases unmatched. CDR3 length equals 14 residues. In germline, CDR1 is SNHLY, CDR2 FYNNEI. This CDR3 reads CASGPEGAGNEQFF. The CDR3, as DNA: TGTGCCAGCGGCCCCGAGGGGGCCGGGAATGAGCAGTTCTTC. Combining the CDR3 with reference TRBV2 and TRBJ2-1 gives the whole variable domain EPEVTQTPSHQVTQMGQEVILRCVPISNHLYFYWYRQILGQKVEFLVSFYNNEISEKSEIFDDQFSVERPDGSNFTLKIRSTKLEDSAMYFCASGPEGAGNEQFFGPGTRLTVL.

V and J are TRBV15 and TRBJ1-3; possible D gene TRBD1, 6 bases. Germline V lookup: CDR1 LNHNV, CDR2 YYDKDF (reference sequence). V gave up 0 bases and J gave up 3 bases, with 9 bases separating them. The CDR3 totals 15 residues. The CDR3 is CATSRERGGGNTIYF. The CDR3 DNA follows: TGTGCCACCAGCAGAGAGAGGGGGGGTGGAAACACCATATATTTT.

The chain couples TRBV6-5 to TRBJ2-3; no firm D call. Trimming removed 2 bases from V and 3 bases from J, with 9 bases in between. The germline gives CDR1 MNHEY, CDR2 SVGAGI. The length of the CDR3 is 14 residues. DNA of the CDR3: TGTGCCAGCAGTTACGGACGTGGAACAGATACGCAGTATTTT. Its translation is CASSYGRGTDTQYF.

The V gene is TRBV5-1, the J gene TRBJ2-1, with 8 bases fitting TRBD2. Germline assignment: CDR1 SGHRS and CDR2 YFSETQ. V shed 1 base and J 9 bases; nucleotides not matched to a gene: 12. This CDR3 has 16 residues. CDR3 nucleotide sequence: TGCGCCAGCAGCTTGTTAACGGGAGGGCCGAGGGGTGAGCAGTTCTTC. The encoded protein is CASSLLTGGPRGEQFF.

V and J are TRBV11-2 and TRBJ2-3; 7 bases line up with TRBD2. Germline loops: CDR1 SGHAT, CDR2 FQNNGV. V lost 4 bases, J lost 2 bases, and 12 bases stayed unmatched. CDR3 length: 17 residues. The chain's CDR3 is CASSSLRLAAFTDTQYF. Written as DNA, the CDR3 is TGTGCCAGCAGCTCCCTTAGGCTAGCGGCATTCACAGATACGCAGTATTTT.